A selection of T cell receptor beta chains follows, all from one sample in a study of blood T cell repertoires in COVID-19. Libraries were prepared by immunoSEQ multiplex PCR; TCRdb keeps only in-frame clonotypes and omits some of them. The table records about 250,000 clones, approximately 88% of them present only once. Sequenced: peripheral blood. These receptors were collected from a woman aged 25 to 39 with COVID-19, enrolled during active disease. Both conserved end residues are part of each CDR3. The order of the fields is J gene, CDR3 length, V gene, CDR3 protein.

TRBJ2-2 | 16 | TRBV7-2 | CASSPRGGSNTGELFF
TRBJ2-5 | 12 | TRBV24-1 | CATSDPRQGFYF
TRBJ1-6 | 16 | TRBV28 | CASSTRTGNYNSPLHF
TRBJ2-6 | 16 | TRBV5-5 | CASSGQGNSGANVLTF
TRBJ1-2 | 14 | TRBV6-4 | CASSDDAGRHGYTF
TRBJ1-4 | 15 | TRBV2 | CASRQGMALSEKLFF
TRBJ1-4 | 13 | TRBV2 | CASVDRANEKLFF
TRBJ1-4 | 13 | TRBV28 | CASSQARREKLFF
TRBJ1-1 | 15 | TRBV4-3 | CASSQDSGGGTEAFF
TRBJ2-3 | 19 | TRBV2 | CASREGILAVPRTGDTQYF
TRBJ1-5 | 14 | TRBV6-5 | CASRRTGDNQPQHF
TRBJ2-2 | 14 | TRBV11-3 | CASSIGRGTGELFF
TRBJ1-3 | 15 | TRBV5-1 | CASSLSGNSGNTIYF
TRBJ2-7 | 12 | TRBV19 | CASSIMGGEQYF
TRBJ1-6 | 13 | TRBV5-4 | CASSFGIWEALHF
TRBJ2-1 | 16 | TRBV18 | CASSPPLGPDHNEQFF
TRBJ2-7 | 16 | TRBV29-1 | CSVATPEGGGTYEQYF
TRBJ2-2 | 16 | TRBV9 | CASSFRQGPYTGELFF
TRBJ2-5 | 14 | TRBV24-1 | CATSDRRTGETQYF
TRBJ1-1 | 12 | TRBV3-1/TRBV3-2 | CASSQGAGVAFF
TRBJ1-3 | 14 | TRBV5-1 | CASSLQGAGNTIYF
TRBJ2-1 | 15 | TRBV4-3 | CASSPLRLAGYEQFF
TRBJ2-7 | 14 | TRBV28 | CATTRDRGAYEQYF
TRBJ2-3 | 14 | TRBV5-1 | CASTQTSGSGTQYF
TRBJ2-3 | 14 | TRBV3-1/TRBV3-2 | CASSQALVSDTQYF
TRBJ1-1 | 15 | TRBV27 | CASSPHRVSDTEAFF
TRBJ2-5 | 14 | TRBV18 | CASSPGRGGETQYF
TRBJ2-3 | 15 | TRBV7-2 | CASSTGTSGTDTQYF
TRBJ1-6 | 16 | TRBV6-5 | CASSYLTGQTNSPLHF
TRBJ2-5 | 14 | TRBV18 | CASSPPGQMATQYF
TRBJ2-6 | 15 | TRBV6-5 | CASSPHTSGANVLTF
TRBJ2-1 | 16 | TRBV5-1 | CASRWSGRGSYNEQFF
TRBJ1-2 | 17 | TRBV18 | CASSPRSGTAPKYGYTF
TRBJ1-4 | 14 | TRBV15 | CATSPGQSNEKLFF
TRBJ1-5 | 17 | TRBV14 | CASPQGEDREVHQPQHF
TRBJ1-2 | 14 | TRBV7-9 | CASSPPGSIYGYTF
TRBJ1-3 | 15 | TRBV28 | CATNTPGGSGNTIYF
TRBJ1-6 | 16 | TRBV5-1 | CASSLDTQGRNSPLHF
TRBJ2-3 | 10 | TRBV12-3/TRBV12-4 | CASTGDTQYF
TRBJ1-2 | 12 | TRBV28 | CASSQVIGGYTF
TRBJ2-2 | 16 | TRBV10-3 | CAITSTGDVNTGELFF
TRBJ1-4 | 15 | TRBV5-1 | CASSLEGSVGEKLFF
TRBJ2-3 | 15 | TRBV2 | CASKGGAGSTDTQYF
TRBJ2-7 | 15 | TRBV7-9 | CASSLVGGTSYEQYF
TRBJ2-1 | 15 | TRBV29-1 | CSVEALTGTYNEQFF
TRBJ1-4 | 13 | TRBV12-3/TRBV12-4 | CASSPLGGEKLFF
TRBJ2-2 | 14 | TRBV4-3 | CASSQSGNTGELFF
TRBJ2-1 | 16 | TRBV2 | CASIPPPRGVTNEQFF
TRBJ2-1 | 16 | TRBV19 | CASSIGRLAGGNEQFF
TRBJ1-2 | 14 | TRBV5-6 | CASSLEGQGWGYTF
TRBJ2-1 | 18 | TRBV6-2/TRBV6-3 | CASSYRLAGGSSYNEQFF
TRBJ2-2 | 14 | TRBV3-1/TRBV3-2 | CASSLTYSTGELFF
TRBJ2-7 | 12 | TRBV5-6 | CASSWTDSEQYF
TRBJ1-6 | 13 | TRBV18 | CASSPGGDSPLHF